One and the same sample provided the 14 T cell receptor beta chains below, sequenced in a study of T cells in Graves' hyperthyroidism and ophthalmopathy. TCR beta CDR3 regions were amplified from RNA transcripts. In the first-round RT-PCR of the TCR CDR3, the HTBI primer set was used. TCRdb used MiXCR to reprocess the multiplex PCR reads, holding one entry per CDR3 protein. Seen here are some 560,000 distinct CDR3 sequences, approximately 14% observed once, and the top ten hold 14%. The sample was blood. The origin of the receptors is a woman aged 40 to 50 with Graves' hyperthyroidism.

This clonotype was seen ten or more times. This chain joins TRBV3-1 and TRBJ1-6, with no clear D. Germline CDR1 LGHDT, CDR2 YNNKEL (reference sequence). The V gene lost 3 bases and the J gene lost 7 bases, with 13 bases spanning the gap. This CDR3 region has 15 residues. The CDR3 sequence is CASSQSGPTNSPLHF. The CDR3 DNA sequence: TGTGCCAGCAGCCAGTCCGGGCCTACGAATTCACCCCTCCACTTT.

This clonotype was detected ten times or more. The J gene is TRBJ2-1, the V gene TRBV30; a possible D gene is TRBD1 (5 bases). This CDR3 has 17 residues. V lost 0 bases to trimming and J lost 0 bases, with 15 bases between them. Germline-derived CDR1 and CDR2 are GTSNPN and SVGIG (reference sequence). The CDR3 region is CAWSVGVSTSSYNEQFF. The CDR3 DNA is TGTGCCTGGAGTGTAGGGGTATCGACGAGCTCCTACAATGAGCAGTTCTTC.

This clonotype was observed many times. The chain has TRBV10-3 and TRBJ2-7; 12 bases match TRBD1. The CDR3 loop spans 13 amino acids. From germline, CDR1 is ENHRY and CDR2 SYGVKD. V gave up 8 bases and J gave up 5 bases; unmatched junction bases: 4. CDR3: CAIGDRGQDEQYF. The CDR3 DNA follows: TGTGCCATCGGGGACAGGGGGCAAGACGAGCAGTACTTC.

This clonotype has a count of ten or more. The chain employs TRBV9 and TRBJ1-1, with D uncertain. CDR3 length: 13 amino acids. V shed 0 bases and J shed 4 bases, with 7 bases lying between them. The germline gives CDR1 SGDLS, CDR2 YYNGEE. This CDR3 reads CASSVVLGTEAFF. The CDR3 coding sequence is TGTGCCAGCAGCGTAGTACTGGGCACTGAAGCTTTCTTT.

Ten or more counts support this clonotype. This rearrangement joins TRBV15 to TRBJ1-5; TRBD1 might be the D (5 bases). CDR3 size: 15 residues. The ends were cut back, 4 bases at V and 0 bases at J, with 10 bases in the middle. The germline gives CDR1 LNHNV, CDR2 YYDKDF (reference sequence). In nucleotides, the CDR3 is TGTGCCACCAGCAAGGACATTAATAGCAATCAGCCCCAGCATTTT. This sequence encodes CATSKDINSNQPQHF. Full variable domain (missing parts from reference TRBV15 and TRBJ1-5): DAMVIQNPRYQVTQFGKPVTLSCSQTLNHNVMYWYQQKSSQAPKLLFHYYDKDFNNEADTPDNFQSRRPNTSFCFLDIRSPGLGDTAMYLCATSKDINSNQPQHFGDGTRLSIL.

The sample holds many counts of this clonotype. This rearrangement joins TRBV11-2 to TRBJ2-7; 8 bases line up with TRBD1. After removal of 5 bases from V and 5 bases from J, the junction contained 14 bases not matched to a gene. Germline V CDR1 and CDR2: SGHAT, FQNNGV. The CDR3 has 16 residues. CDR3 residues: CASSPLDRGPPDEQYF. As DNA, the CDR3 is TGTGCCAGCAGCCCCCTCGACAGGGGTCCGCCGGACGAGCAGTACTTC.

The J gene is TRBJ2-2, the V gene TRBV7-2; D call uncertain. Germline V CDR1 and CDR2: SGHTA, FQGNSA. This CDR3 comprises 15 residues. V was shortened by 1 base and J by 3 bases, with 9 bases between the two germline ends. CDR3 coding DNA: TGTGCCAGCAGCTTAGACCTAGTATACACCGGGGAGCTGTTTTTT. Encoded protein: CASSLDLVYTGELFF.

This chain connects TRBV6-1 to TRBJ2-7, with TRBD2 matching over 12 bases. CDR1 and CDR2 (germline): MNHNS, SASEGT. J lost 0 bases, V lost 6 bases, and 9 bases had no gene match. The CDR3 runs 17 residues. This chain's CDR3 is CASSGLAGPPGSYEQYF. CDR3 nucleotide sequence: TGTGCCAGCAGCGGACTAGCGGGACCCCCTGGCTCCTACGAGCAGTACTTC.

This clonotype was seen more than once but under ten times. The chain employs TRBV19 and TRBJ2-2; 9 bases fit TRBD1. V trimming: 5 bases; J trimming: 5 bases; junction bases outside the gene matches: 12. CDR1 is LNHDA and CDR2 is SQIVND in the germline V gene (reference sequence). The CDR3 covers 17 residues. CDR3 sequence reads: CASSPGQGIGGTGELFF. CDR3 in DNA: TGTGCCAGTAGTCCCGGACAGGGGATAGGAGGGACCGGGGAGCTGTTTTTT.

The chain carries TRBV15 and TRBJ2-7; 10 nucleotides match TRBD1. The CDR3 is 13 residues long. V was clipped by 7 bases and J by 5 bases; unmatched bases: 5. CDR1 and CDR2 (germline): LNHNV, YYDKDF (reference sequence). CDR3 in amino acids: CATTGQGSHEQYF. The CDR3 DNA is TGTGCCACCACGGGACAGGGGAGCCACGAGCAGTACTTC.

This clonotype was seen many times. V and J are TRBV28 and TRBJ1-2; D may be TRBD1 (5 bases). CDR3 length: 14 amino acids. Between the trimmed V and J ends, which lost 6 bases and 7 bases, there was a span of 18 bases. Germline V gene lookup returns CDR1 MDHEN and CDR2 SYDVKM. The chain's CDR3 is CASSSSPKGFGYTF. The CDR3 nucleotides are TGTGCCAGCAGCTCAAGCCCCAAGGGGTTTGGCTACACCTTC.

There are many counts of this clonotype. The genes are TRBV4-1 and TRBJ2-7; tentative D call: TRBD2 (6 bases). Germline V CDR1 and CDR2: MGHRA, YSYEKL. Trimming took off 5 bases at V and 0 bases at J, with 14 bases between the two ends. This CDR3 has 15 residues. The CDR3 reads CASSAGTHSSYEQYF. The CDR3 DNA reads TGCGCCAGCAGCGCCGGGACTCACAGCTCCTACGAGCAGTACTTC.

This clonotype was counted at least ten times. V gene TRBV6-1 combines with J gene TRBJ2-7, with 11 bases aligning to TRBD2. The CDR3 length is 15 residues. Germline V gene sequence: CDR1 MNHNS, CDR2 SASEGT. The trim removed 4 bases at V and 1 base at J, leaving 3 bases unmatched. The CDR3 spells CASSGLAGGSYEQYF. The DNA for the CDR3 is TGTGCCAGCAGTGGGCTAGCGGGAGGATCCTACGAGCAGTACTTC.

This clonotype appeared many times. The V and J genes are TRBV12-3 or TRBV12-4 and TRBJ1-1, with TRBD1 as a possible D gene (6 bases). The V end was cut by 1 base, the J end by 4 bases, with 7 bases between. The CDR3 covers 13 residues. CDR3 in amino acids: CASSLETGTEAFF. CDR3 in DNA: TGTGCCAGCAGTTTAGAGACAGGCACTGAAGCTTTCTTT.